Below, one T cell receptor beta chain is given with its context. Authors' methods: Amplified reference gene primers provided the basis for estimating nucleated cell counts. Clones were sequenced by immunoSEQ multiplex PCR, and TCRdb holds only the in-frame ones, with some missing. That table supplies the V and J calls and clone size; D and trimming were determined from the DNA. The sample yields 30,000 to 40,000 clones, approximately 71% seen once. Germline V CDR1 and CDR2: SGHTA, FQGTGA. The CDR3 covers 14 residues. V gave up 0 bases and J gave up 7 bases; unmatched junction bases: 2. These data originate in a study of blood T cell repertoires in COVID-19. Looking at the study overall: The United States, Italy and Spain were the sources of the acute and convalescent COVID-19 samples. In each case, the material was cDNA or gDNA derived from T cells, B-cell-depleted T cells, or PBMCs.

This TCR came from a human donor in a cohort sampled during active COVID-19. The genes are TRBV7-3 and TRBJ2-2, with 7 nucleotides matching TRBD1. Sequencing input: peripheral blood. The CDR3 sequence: CASSLTGGGGELFF. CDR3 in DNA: TGTGCCAGCAGCTTAACAGGGGGCGGCGGGGAGCTGTTTTTT.